Listed here are 19 T cell receptor beta chains from one sample, sequenced in a study of technical replicates of blood from several donors. Clones were sequenced by immunoSEQ multiplex PCR, and TCRdb holds only the in-frame ones, with some missing. The top ten clones hold approximately 5% of a sample with about 76,000 clones, 70% to 90% of them seen once. What was sequenced was PBMCs. The receptors shown here come from a human donor in good health. Some clones in this sample may be carry-over from other donors' samples.

The chain joins TRBV2 to TRBJ1-3; the D is unclear. CDR1 and CDR2 (germline): SNHLY, FYNNEI. The germline V and J ends were trimmed by 2 bases and 2 bases, with 10 bases remaining between them. The length of the CDR3 is 15 residues. The CDR3 region is CASSENDSTGNTIYF. For the CDR3, the DNA is TGTGCCAGCAGTGAAAATGATAGTACTGGAAACACCATATATTTT.

V and J are TRBV11-3 and TRBJ2-1; 9 bases fit TRBD2. CDR1 and CDR2 (germline): SGHNT, YENEEA. The CDR3 runs 16 residues. V trimming: 1 base; J trimming: 9 bases; junction bases outside the gene matches: 10. The CDR3 sequence is CASSLGAGGTTLEQFF. The CDR3, as DNA: TGTGCCAGCAGCTTAGGCGCGGGGGGGACGACGCTTGAGCAGTTCTTC. The full variable domain, in which reference TRBV11-3 and TRBJ2-1 provide the parts outside the CDR3, is EAGVVQSPRYKIIEKKQPVAFWCNPISGHNTLYWYLQNLGQGPELLIRYENEEAVDDSQLPKDRFSAERLKGVDSTLKIQPAELGDSAVYLCASSLGAGGTTLEQFFGPGTRLTVL.

This clone was counted once. The chain recombines TRBV4-2 with TRBJ2-2; 10 nucleotides agree with TRBD2. The trim removed 11 bases at V and 6 bases at J, leaving 15 bases unmatched. Germline V gene lookup returns CDR1 LGHNA and CDR2 YNFKEQ. The CDR3 extends over 16 amino acids. Here the CDR3 reads CASRGSGGHTAGELFF. CDR3 nucleotide sequence: TGTGCCTCCCGTGGTAGCGGGGGGCACACCGCCGGGGAGCTGTTTTTT.

This clone has a handful of counts. V and J are TRBV2 and TRBJ1-2; D gene unclear. CDR3 length: 11 amino acids. V lost 6 bases, J lost 5 bases, and 7 bases lay in between. Germline V gene data show CDR1 as SNHLY and CDR2 as FYNNEI. DNA of the CDR3: TGTGCCAGCAGAGGAGGTTATGGCTACACCTTC. Translated: CASRGGYGYTF. Filled out from reference TRBV2 and TRBJ1-2, the complete variable domain reads EPEVTQTPSHQVTQMGQEVILRCVPISNHLYFYWYRQILGQKVEFLVSFYNNEISEKSEIFDDQFSVERPDGSNFTLKIRSTKLEDSAMYFCASRGGYGYTFGSGTRLTVV.

The chain has TRBV9 and TRBJ2-6, with D tentatively TRBD2 (6 bases). Germline V gene sequence: CDR1 SGDLS, CDR2 YYNGEE. V was shortened by 0 bases and J by 1 base, with 20 bases between the two germline ends. This CDR3 is built from 20 residues. As DNA, the CDR3 is TGTGCCAGCAGCGTAGAGCCCTGGGGAGGCAAACTGTCTGGGGCCAACGTCCTGACTTTC. This translates into CASSVEPWGGKLSGANVLTF.

The chain is built from TRBV7-9 and TRBJ2-5; D remains unclear. Trimming took off 5 bases at V and 0 bases at J, with 13 bases between the two ends. CDR1 is SEHNR, CDR2 FQNEAQ, per germline (reference sequence). The CDR3 sequence is 15 residues long. The chain's CDR3 is CASSPPGSNQETQYF. The CDR3, as DNA: TGTGCCAGCAGCCCCCCTGGTAGCAACCAAGAGACCCAGTACTTC.

The V call is TRBV6-6, the J call TRBJ2-2; D might be TRBD2 (5 bases). The CDR3 is made up of 15 amino acids. Germline V gives CDR1 MNHNY, CDR2 SVGAGI (reference sequence). V dropped 6 bases and J dropped 3 bases, with 14 bases sitting between them. CDR3 coding DNA: TGTGCCAGCAGACACTCACTAGGAGACACCGGGGAGCTGTTTTTT. Translating it yields CASRHSLGDTGELFF.

This sequence joins TRBV9 and TRBJ2-7; tentative D call: TRBD2 (5 bases). Germline V gives CDR1 SGDLS, CDR2 YYNGEE. This CDR3 comprises 15 residues. The V end lost 0 bases, the J end lost 3 bases, and 13 bases lay between the germline ends. The DNA of the CDR3 is TGTGCCAGCAGCGTAGATGAGGGAGCGATCTACGAGCAGTACTTC. Its translation is CASSVDEGAIYEQYF.

About this clone: This likely comes from a read error, as the CDR3 has no conserved phenylalanine or tryptophan at its end. The limits of the CDR3 on the DNA are not certain, so only TCRdb's listed CDR3 is given. The chain has TRBV7-3 and TRBJ2-3; the DNA was not used to check the table's D call, TRBD2. The germline V gene has CDR1 SGHTA and CDR2 FQGTGA. Both ends counted, the CDR3 spans 8 residues. CDR3 region: CASSRGWA.

The gene calls are TRBV5-4 and TRBJ2-7; 9 nucleotides line up with TRBD1. This CDR3 comprises 16 residues. CDR1 and CDR2 from the germline V gene are SGHNT and YYREEE (reference sequence). Losses at the gene ends were 5 bases for V and 3 bases for J; bases not matched to a gene: 12. The CDR3 DNA is TGTGCCAGCAGTCAATCAACCGGGACAGGGTTCTACGAGCAGTACTTC. This sequence encodes CASSQSTGTGFYEQYF.

This clone is a singleton in its sample. The V gene is TRBV7-3, the J gene TRBJ1-2; TRBD1 matches 9 bases. With V trimmed by 5 bases and J by 6 bases, 4 bases remained unmatched. The CDR3 spans 13 residues. Germline V lookup: CDR1 SGHTA, CDR2 FQGTGA. CDR3 residues: CASSRTGDDGYTF. As DNA, the CDR3 is TGTGCCAGCAGCCGGACAGGGGATGATGGCTACACCTTC.

This chain links TRBV9 with TRBJ2-1; 7 positions match TRBD2. Per germline, CDR1 SGDLS and CDR2 YYNGEE. The CDR3 has 19 residues. Unmatched junction bases numbered 17, after V lost 4 bases and J lost 1 base. DNA of the CDR3: TGTGCCAGCAGCCGGGATATTGGGAGGGCCGATGGGTCCTACAATGAGCAGTTCTTC. This sequence encodes CASSRDIGRADGSYNEQFF.

As to this clone: The junction differs from germline at one of its ends, possibly a read error. CDR3 DNA sequence: TGCGCCAGTAGTCCGGGACAGGTCTACGAGCAGTACTTC. Its translation is CASSPGQVYEQYF. J is TRBJ2-7 and V is TRBV19, with 8 bases lining up with TRBD1. The length of the CDR3 is 13 residues. CDR1 and CDR2 from the germline V gene are LNHDA and SQIVND (reference sequence).

This sequence joins TRBV18 and TRBJ2-2, with 9 bases fitting TRBD1. The CDR3 covers 16 residues. The trim removed 2 bases at V and 4 bases at J, leaving 5 bases unmatched. Germline V gene lookup returns CDR1 KGHSH and CDR2 LQKENI. The CDR3 reads CASSPGTGFSTGELFF. In DNA form, the CDR3 reads TGTGCCAGCTCACCAGGGACAGGGTTTAGCACCGGGGAGCTGTTTTTT.

This chain uses TRBV7-2 with TRBJ1-1; possibly TRBD1 for D (5 bases). The CDR3 length is 14 residues. Trimming cost V 3 bases and J 4 bases, with 12 bases left between them. In germline, CDR1 is SGHTA, CDR2 FQGNSA. Here the CDR3 reads CASSFPQVATEAFF. The CDR3 coding sequence is TGTGCCAGCAGCTTCCCACAGGTGGCCACTGAAGCTTTCTTT.

The chain employs TRBV9 and TRBJ1-1; D unclear. CDR3 length: 14 residues. Germline CDR1 reads SGDLS; CDR2 reads YYNGEE. V was cut by 7 bases and J by 1 base, with 14 bases left in between. CDR3 sequence reads: CASAVPPKNTEAFF. The CDR3 DNA follows: TGTGCCAGCGCGGTCCCTCCGAAGAACACTGAAGCTTTCTTT.

The rearrangement links TRBV7-9 to TRBJ1-1; 7 bases align to TRBD1. After removal of 5 bases from V and 0 bases from J, the junction contained 3 bases not matched to a gene. The CDR3 contains 14 residues. The germline gives CDR1 SEHNR, CDR2 FQNEAQ (reference sequence). The CDR3 spells CASSTGQVNTEAFF. The CDR3 DNA sequence: TGTGCCAGCAGCACCGGACAGGTGAACACTGAAGCTTTCTTT.

This chain joins TRBV9 and TRBJ2-5; D call uncertain. V shed 0 bases and J shed 7 bases, with 13 bases lying between them. CDR3 length: 14 residues. CDR1 and CDR2 (germline): SGDLS, YYNGEE. CDR3 DNA: TGTGCCAGCAGCGTAGACACCGCCTCAGGGACCCAGTACTTC. Translation: CASSVDTASGTQYF. The full variable domain, in which reference TRBV9 and TRBJ2-5 provide the parts outside the CDR3, is DSGVTQTPKHLITATGQRVTLRCSPRSGDLSVYWYQQSLDQGLQFLIQYYNGEERAKGNILERFSAQQFPDLHSELNLSSLELGDSALYFCASSVDTASGTQYFGPGTRLLVL.

The chain joins TRBV15 to TRBJ1-4; D remains unclear. From germline, CDR1 is LNHNV and CDR2 YYDKDF (reference sequence). The CDR3 sequence is 14 residues long. The ends were cut back, 1 base at V and 8 bases at J, with 11 bases in the middle. The CDR3 coding sequence is TGTGCCACCAGCAGAGCGGGGTCTGGCGAAAAACTGTTTTTT. Translating it yields CATSRAGSGEKLFF. The entire variable domain, with the rest obtained from reference TRBV15 and TRBJ1-4, is as follows: DAMVIQNPRYQVTQFGKPVTLSCSQTLNHNVMYWYQQKSSQAPKLLFHYYDKDFNNEADTPDNFQSRRPNTSFCFLDIRSPGLGDTAMYLCATSRAGSGEKLFFGSGTQLSVL.